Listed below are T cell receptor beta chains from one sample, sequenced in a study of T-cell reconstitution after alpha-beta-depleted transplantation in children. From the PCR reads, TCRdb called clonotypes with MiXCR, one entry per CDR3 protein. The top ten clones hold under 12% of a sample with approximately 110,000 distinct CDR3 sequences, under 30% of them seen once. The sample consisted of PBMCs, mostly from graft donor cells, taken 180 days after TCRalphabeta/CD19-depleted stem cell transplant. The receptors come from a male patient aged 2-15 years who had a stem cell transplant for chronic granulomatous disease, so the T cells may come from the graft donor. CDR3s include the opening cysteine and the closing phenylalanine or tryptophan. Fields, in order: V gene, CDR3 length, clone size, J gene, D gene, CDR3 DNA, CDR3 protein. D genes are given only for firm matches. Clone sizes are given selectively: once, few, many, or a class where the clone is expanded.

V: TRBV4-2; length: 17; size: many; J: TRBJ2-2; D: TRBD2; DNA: TGTGCCAGCAGCCAACAACTAGCGGGAGACAAAACCTGGGAGCTGTTTTTT; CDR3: CASSQQLAGDKTWELFF
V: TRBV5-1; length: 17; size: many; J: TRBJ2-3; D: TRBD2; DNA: TGCGCCAGCAGCTTGGAGCCGGGACTAGCTCGGCCAGATACGCAGTATTTT; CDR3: CASSLEPGLARPDTQYF
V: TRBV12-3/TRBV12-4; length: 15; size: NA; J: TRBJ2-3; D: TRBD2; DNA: TGTGCCAGCAGCAGGTATAGCGGGGGCACAGATACGCAGTATTTT; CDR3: CASSRYSGGTDTQYF
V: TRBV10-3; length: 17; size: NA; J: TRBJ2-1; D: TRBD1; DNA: TGTGCCATCAGGGGGGATACCGGGACAGGGTCAGCGGTTGAGCAGTTCTTC; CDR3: CAIRGDTGTGSAVEQFF
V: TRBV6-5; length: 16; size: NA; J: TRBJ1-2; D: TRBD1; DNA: TGTGCCAGCAGTCACCCCGGGACAGGGGGTAACTATGGCTACACCTTC; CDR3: CASSHPGTGGNYGYTF
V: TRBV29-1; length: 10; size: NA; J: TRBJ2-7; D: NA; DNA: TGCAGCGTCGGTTCCTACGAGCAGTACTTC; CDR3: CSVGSYEQYF
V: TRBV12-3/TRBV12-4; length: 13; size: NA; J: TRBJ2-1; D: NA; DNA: TGTGCCAGCAGTTTCGGGGGATACAATGAGCAGTTCTTC; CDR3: CASSFGGYNEQFF
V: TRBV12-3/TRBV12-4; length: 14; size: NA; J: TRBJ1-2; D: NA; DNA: TGTGCCAGCAGTTTCGGGACAAAAGAATATGGCTACACCTTC; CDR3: CASSFGTKEYGYTF
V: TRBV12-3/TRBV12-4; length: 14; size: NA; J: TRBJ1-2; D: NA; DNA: TGTGCCAGCAGTTTGTTTGGACAGTGGGACGGCTACACCTTC; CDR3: CASSLFGQWDGYTF
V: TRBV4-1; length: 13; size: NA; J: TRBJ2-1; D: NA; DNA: TGCGCCAGCAGCCAAGTCTGGGGTAATGAGCAGTTCTTC; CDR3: CASSQVWGNEQFF
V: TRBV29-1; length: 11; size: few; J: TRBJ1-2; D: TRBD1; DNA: TGCAGCGGCCGACAGGGGGATGGCTACACCTTC; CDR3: CSGRQGDGYTF
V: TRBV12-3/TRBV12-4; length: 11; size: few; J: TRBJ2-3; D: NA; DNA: TGTGCCAGCAGTTCGGGGAATACGCAGTATTTT; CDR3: CASSSGNTQYF
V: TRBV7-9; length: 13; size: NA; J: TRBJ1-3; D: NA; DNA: TGTGCCAGCAGCTTTGGCTCTGGAAACACCATATATTTT; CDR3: CASSFGSGNTIYF
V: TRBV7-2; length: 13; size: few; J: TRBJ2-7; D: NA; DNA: TGTGCCAGCAGCCGTTCGAGTCTCTACGAGCAGTACTTC; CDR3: CASSRSSLYEQYF
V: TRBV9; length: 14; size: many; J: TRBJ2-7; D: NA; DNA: TGTGCCAGCAGCGTAGGTGGGGTGAGGTACGAGCAGTACTTC; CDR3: CASSVGGVRYEQYF
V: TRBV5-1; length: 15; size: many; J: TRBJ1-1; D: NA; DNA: TGCGCCAGCTATAAGGGGTACGGGGAGAACACTGAAGCTTTCTTT; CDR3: CASYKGYGENTEAFF
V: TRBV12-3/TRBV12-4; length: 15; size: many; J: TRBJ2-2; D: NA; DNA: TGTGCCAGCAGCGGCGGAGTTTGGGACACCGGGGAGCTGTTTTTT; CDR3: CASSGGVWDTGELFF
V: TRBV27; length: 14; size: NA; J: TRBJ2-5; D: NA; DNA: TGTGCCAGCAGTCCTTTCCAGGGGAGGGAGACCCAGTACTTC; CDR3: CASSPFQGRETQYF
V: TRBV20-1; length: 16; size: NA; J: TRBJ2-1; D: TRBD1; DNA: TGCAGTGCTAGATCAACACGGGACAGGAGAGGCAATGAGCAGTTCTTC; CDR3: CSARSTRDRRGNEQFF
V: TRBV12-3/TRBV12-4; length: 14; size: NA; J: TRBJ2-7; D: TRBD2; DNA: TGTGCCAGCAGTTCCGGACTAGGGAGTACCGAGCAGTACTTC; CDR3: CASSSGLGSTEQYF
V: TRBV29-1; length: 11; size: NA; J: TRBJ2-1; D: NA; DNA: TGCAGCCCTAGATCGGGGAATGAGCAGTTCTTC; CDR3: CSPRSGNEQFF
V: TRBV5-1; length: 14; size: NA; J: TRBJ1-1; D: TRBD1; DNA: TGCGCCAGCAGCTTGAGACAGGGGTTCACTGAAGCTTTCTTT; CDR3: CASSLRQGFTEAFF
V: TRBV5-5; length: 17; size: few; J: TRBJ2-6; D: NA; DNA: TGTGCCAGCAGCGATATACAGGGCTTTTCTGGGGCCAACGTCCTGACTTTC; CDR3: CASSDIQGFSGANVLTF
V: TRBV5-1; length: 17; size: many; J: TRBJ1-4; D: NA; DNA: TGCGCCTCCCGAGGAGGAGACATTGCCAGGACTAATGAAAAACTGTTTTTT; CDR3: CASRGGDIARTNEKLFF
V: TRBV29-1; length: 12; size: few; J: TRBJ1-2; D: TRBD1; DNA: TGCAGCGTGGACAGGGCGAACTATGGCTACACCTTC; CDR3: CSVDRANYGYTF
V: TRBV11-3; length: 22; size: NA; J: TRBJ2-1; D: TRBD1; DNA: TGTGCCAGCACCCTTAGGGGGGTAGGACAGGGGGCTTCCCCGAATTCCTACAATGAGCAGTTCTTC; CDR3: CASTLRGVGQGASPNSYNEQFF
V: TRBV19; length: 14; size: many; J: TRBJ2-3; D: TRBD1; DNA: TGTGCCAGTAGTATTGGGACAGCGCCAGATACGCAGTATTTT; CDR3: CASSIGTAPDTQYF
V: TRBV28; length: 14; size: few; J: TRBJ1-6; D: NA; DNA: TGTGCCAGCAGTACCGGGGGCAGAAATTCACCCCTCCACTTT; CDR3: CASSTGGRNSPLHF
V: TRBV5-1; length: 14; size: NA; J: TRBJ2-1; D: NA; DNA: TGCGCCAGCAGCTCAGGATCAATTTACAATGAGCAGTTCTTC; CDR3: CASSSGSIYNEQFF